The rows below give T cell receptor beta chains drawn from one sample of a study of CD8 T cells in ankylosing spondylitis. Via MiXCR, TCRdb re-called the 5' RACE reads, giving one row per CDR3 protein. The table records some 90,000 distinct CDR3 sequences, about 27% of them present only once. Sequences were obtained from blood, either unsorted or a sorted T cell fraction (not recorded which). The receptors originated from a male donor with ankylosing spondylitis or in good health (not recorded which). CDR3s include the opening cysteine and the closing phenylalanine or tryptophan. Part of the rows lack a size; the others show once, few, many or a class for expanded clones.

v_call: TRBV6-5; clone_size: -; cdr3_aa: CASRRKGKLFF
v_call: TRBV12-3/TRBV12-4; clone_size: few; cdr3_aa: CASTSQASQYGYTF
v_call: TRBV4-1; clone_size: few; cdr3_aa: CASSQVWTVGTEAFF
v_call: TRBV20-1; clone_size: few; cdr3_aa: CSASPMGGLVWNEQFF
v_call: TRBV5-1; clone_size: -; cdr3_aa: CASSLDRRRAFF
v_call: TRBV5-1; clone_size: -; cdr3_aa: CASSLDSGWGVEAFF
v_call: TRBV10-3; clone_size: few; cdr3_aa: CAISFGGNTEAFF
v_call: TRBV29-1; clone_size: -; cdr3_aa: CSVADRVDTQYF
v_call: TRBV7-2; clone_size: few; cdr3_aa: CASSLSGASYSPEGQGSNTIYF
v_call: TRBV5-1; clone_size: -; cdr3_aa: CASSSGTSGRNEQYF
v_call: TRBV10-2; clone_size: -; cdr3_aa: CASMTGGYGYTF
v_call: TRBV6-2/TRBV6-3; clone_size: -; cdr3_aa: CASSYSPPSLATLGWNEQFF
v_call: TRBV7-2; clone_size: many; cdr3_aa: CASSLQPSAAYNEQFF
v_call: TRBV20-1; clone_size: many; cdr3_aa: CSAKPAWGEQFF
v_call: TRBV5-1; clone_size: -; cdr3_aa: CASSLEDRDSNQPQHF
v_call: TRBV11-2; clone_size: -; cdr3_aa: CASSLDSAIQFF
v_call: TRBV18; clone_size: -; cdr3_aa: CASSPPSGAGEQFF
v_call: TRBV7-6; clone_size: many; cdr3_aa: CASSPRTGELNTEAFF
v_call: TRBV5-1; clone_size: -; cdr3_aa: CASSTGVVGNTIYF
v_call: TRBV12-3/TRBV12-4; clone_size: -; cdr3_aa: CASSLRQGGEKLFF
v_call: TRBV7-9; clone_size: -; cdr3_aa: CASSLLASQETQYF
v_call: TRBV3-1; clone_size: many; cdr3_aa: CASSFSGGLTDTQYF
v_call: TRBV29-1; clone_size: -; cdr3_aa: CSVARGSYEQYF
v_call: TRBV28; clone_size: -; cdr3_aa: CASDSGLGYDSPLHF
v_call: TRBV20-1; clone_size: few; cdr3_aa: CSASLGPSLLSEKLFF
v_call: TRBV7-9; clone_size: few; cdr3_aa: CASSLLGTGISPLHF
v_call: TRBV5-1; clone_size: many; cdr3_aa: CASGFGSPGRNEQFF
v_call: TRBV12-3/TRBV12-4; clone_size: many; cdr3_aa: CASSYTSGGPTRETQYF
v_call: TRBV12-3/TRBV12-4; clone_size: few; cdr3_aa: CASSLVSNQPQHF
v_call: TRBV5-1; clone_size: many; cdr3_aa: CASSFSSFNTGELFF
v_call: TRBV3-1; clone_size: few; cdr3_aa: CASKRGTGDNEQFF
v_call: TRBV5-1; clone_size: few; cdr3_aa: CASSGLAGNYEQFF
v_call: TRBV5-1; clone_size: few; cdr3_aa: CASSVDGTDTQYF
v_call: TRBV5-1; clone_size: -; cdr3_aa: CASSSGTSGALNTGELFF
v_call: TRBV5-5; clone_size: -; cdr3_aa: CASSLWQGGETQYF
v_call: TRBV10-3; clone_size: few; cdr3_aa: CAITPERTDYEQYF
v_call: TRBV6-5; clone_size: few; cdr3_aa: CASSYDRDTGELFF
v_call: TRBV18; clone_size: -; cdr3_aa: CASSPTRQENQPQHF
v_call: TRBV7-3; clone_size: -; cdr3_aa: CASSLAASSYNEQFF
v_call: TRBV7-8; clone_size: many; cdr3_aa: CASSPDRVTDTQYF
v_call: TRBV20-1; clone_size: -; cdr3_aa: CSANGRGASDTQYF
v_call: TRBV6-5; clone_size: -; cdr3_aa: CASCLGNTIYF
v_call: TRBV5-1; clone_size: -; cdr3_aa: CASSWDSYEQYF
v_call: TRBV19; clone_size: -; cdr3_aa: CASSILTRNTEAFF
v_call: TRBV15; clone_size: -; cdr3_aa: CATSRERQDTDTQYF
v_call: TRBV5-1; clone_size: -; cdr3_aa: CASRPAGTEGNTIYF
v_call: TRBV20-1; clone_size: many; cdr3_aa: CSASASYGYTF
v_call: TRBV5-1; clone_size: -; cdr3_aa: CASSPRLYRDTEAFF
v_call: TRBV27; clone_size: few; cdr3_aa: CASSERSDTQYF
v_call: TRBV6-1; clone_size: -; cdr3_aa: CASRHRGLSLNTEAFF
v_call: TRBV5-6; clone_size: few; cdr3_aa: CASSDSPTGNEQFF
v_call: TRBV12-3/TRBV12-4; clone_size: few; cdr3_aa: CASSFSASKETQYF
v_call: TRBV5-1; clone_size: few; cdr3_aa: CASSSGQGAPGYGYTF
v_call: TRBV5-1; clone_size: -; cdr3_aa: CASSMGHLNTEAFF